The 32 T cell receptor beta chains below all came from one sample that was sequenced in a study of immune cell composition in non-small cell lung cancer. Generated by immunoSEQ multiplex PCR, the TCRdb table keeps only in-frame clones and is missing some. The repertoire includes roughly 4,900 clones, 75% to 85% of them detected once, and roughly 12% sits in the top ten. Material: lung tumor tissue. The receptors derive from a human donor with non-small cell lung cancer.

The chain uses TRBV7-2 and TRBJ1-2; D gene unclear. The germline V and J ends were trimmed by 3 bases and 5 bases, with 13 bases remaining between them. Germline CDR1 and CDR2: SGHTA and FQGNSA. This CDR3 spans 14 amino acids. The CDR3: CASSLFEGVYGYTF. Written as DNA, the CDR3 is TGTGCCAGCAGCTTGTTTGAGGGTGTGTATGGCTACACCTTC.

This chain connects TRBV6-1 to TRBJ1-5; a weak D match, TRBD1 (5 bases). Trimming shortened V by 3 bases and J by 2 bases, and 8 bases separated the two germline ends. The CDR3 totals 14 residues. Per germline, CDR1 MNHNS and CDR2 SASEGT. The CDR3 loop reads CASSDRGGNQPQHF. CDR3 sequence (DNA): TGTGCCAGCAGTGATCGGGGGGGCAATCAGCCCCAGCATTTT.

The DNA for the CDR3 is TGTGCCAGCTCACCACAGGGGGCGCGGACCGGGGAGCTGTTTTTT. This codes for CASSPQGARTGELFF. The V call is TRBV18, the J call TRBJ2-2, with 7 bases fitting TRBD1. J was trimmed by 5 bases and V by 1 base; bases with no gene match: 4. The germline CDR1 and CDR2 sequences are KGHSH and LQKENI. The CDR3 covers 15 residues.

The chain uses TRBV4-3 and TRBJ2-7; a weak D match, TRBD2 (7 bases). With 4 bases removed from V and 3 bases from J, the gap between germline ends came to 22 bases. Looked up from germline, CDR1 is LGHNA and CDR2 is YSLEER. CDR3 length: 17 amino acids. CDR3 residues: CASSRQWAAGEGYEQYF. Here the CDR3 DNA reads TGCGCCAGCAGCCGTCAGTGGGCGGCAGGGGAGGGCTACGAGCAGTACTTC.

This rearrangement joins TRBV27 to TRBJ2-1; 13 nucleotides align to TRBD2. V dropped 3 bases and J dropped 5; count of bases not matched to a gene: 7. The CDR3 totals 17 residues. The germline CDR1 and CDR2 sequences are MNHEY and SMNVEV (reference sequence). The CDR3 sequence is CASSLFLGLAGDNEQFF. CDR3 coding DNA: TGTGCCAGCAGTTTGTTCCTAGGACTAGCGGGGGACAATGAGCAGTTCTTC.

The table lists this clone with a few counts. The genes are TRBV7-9 and TRBJ1-2, with 7 bases identical to TRBD1. V dropped 9 bases and J dropped 8; count of bases not matched to a gene: 9. CDR1 is SEHNR and CDR2 is FQNEAQ in the germline V gene (reference sequence). This CDR3 region has 12 residues. The CDR3 DNA follows: TGTGCCAGTGGACAGGCCCTGGAGGGCTACACCTTC. Amino acid sequence: CASGQALEGYTF.

DNA of the CDR3: TGTGCCAGCAGCCACAAGGGACTAGCGGGGGAGACCCAGTACTTC. This translates into CASSHKGLAGETQYF. The chain is built from TRBV14 and TRBJ2-5, with 13 bases fitting TRBD2. V shed 3 bases, J shed 5 bases, and the junction held 3 bases outside the gene matches. The CDR3 contains 15 residues. Germline CDR1 reads SGHDN; CDR2 reads FVKESK.

The genes are TRBV5-4 and TRBJ1-5; the D is unclear. CDR3 length: 13 amino acids. In germline, CDR1 is SGHNT, CDR2 YYREEE (reference sequence). The germline V and J ends were trimmed by 7 bases and 7 bases, with 15 bases remaining between them. CDR3 nucleotide sequence: TGTGCCAGCCGGGCCCGGGAGGAGCAGCCCCAGCATTTT. Protein product: CASRAREEQPQHF. The full variable domain, its missing parts supplied by reference TRBV5-4 and TRBJ1-5, is ETGVTQSPTHLIKTRGQQVTLRCSSQSGHNTVSWYQQALGQGPQFIFQYYREEENGRGNFPPRFSGLQFPNYSSELNVNALELDDSALYLCASRAREEQPQHFGDGTRLSIL.

This chain uses TRBV7-3 with TRBJ2-6; no clear D gene. The CDR3 has 16 amino acids. The V gene's germline CDR1 is SGHTA and CDR2 FQGTGA. The germline V and J ends were trimmed by 5 bases and 0 bases, with 11 bases remaining between them. CDR3: CASSPSPVSGANVLTF. CDR3 in DNA: TGTGCCAGCAGCCCATCCCCAGTCTCTGGGGCCAACGTCCTGACTTTC.

V usage is TRBV4-1 and J usage is TRBJ1-6, with D perhaps matching TRBD1 (5 bases). Germline V lookup: CDR1 MGHRA, CDR2 YSYEKL. There are 16 residues in the CDR3. Trimming took 2 bases from V and 5 from J, leaving 13 bases between them. CDR3 sequence (DNA): TGCGCCAGCAGCCAAAGGGGCTTGGGAAATAATTCACCCCTCCACTTT. This sequence encodes CASSQRGLGNNSPLHF.

The rearrangement uses TRBV12-5 and TRBJ2-2; 10 positions agree with TRBD2. The CDR3 loop spans 16 amino acids. V gave up 5 bases and J gave up 10 bases; unmatched junction bases: 13. From germline, CDR1 is LGHNT and CDR2 FRNRAP. CDR3: CASGPSSGTSVPELFF. CDR3 nucleotides: TGTGCTAGTGGTCCATCATCTGGGACTAGCGTTCCGGAGCTGTTTTTT.

This rearrangement joins TRBV6-1 to TRBJ2-7, with D hard to call. Trimming cost V 8 bases and J 4 bases, with 15 bases left between them. CDR1 and CDR2 from the germline V gene are MNHNS and SASEGT. The CDR3 sequence is 13 residues long. The chain's CDR3 is CASSKGVGYEQYF. The CDR3 DNA reads as TGTGCCAGCTCCAAGGGCGTGGGGTACGAGCAGTACTTC.

The rearrangement links TRBV7-3 to TRBJ2-2; the D is unclear. V was shortened by 2 bases and J by 5 bases, with 15 bases between the two germline ends. The CDR3 runs 16 residues. Germline values: CDR1 SGHTA, CDR2 FQGTGA. CDR3 amino acids: CASSLWSGPGTGELFF. Written as DNA, the CDR3 is TGTGCCAGCAGCTTATGGTCAGGTCCCGGAACCGGGGAGCTGTTTTTT.

The CDR3 region is CALGEGYGYTF. CDR3 in DNA: TGTGCTTTAGGGGAGGGCTATGGCTACACCTTC. The rearrangement joins TRBV6-5 to TRBJ1-2; TRBD1 might be the D (5 bases). The germline V gene has CDR1 MNHEY and CDR2 SVGAGI. The CDR3 has 11 residues.

The V call is TRBV19, the J call TRBJ1-2; TRBD1 aligns across 8 bases. CDR3 length: 14 amino acids. With 4 bases clipped from V and 7 bases from J, the junction kept 8 bases outside the gene matches. Germline V lookup: CDR1 LNHDA, CDR2 SQIVND (reference sequence). The CDR3 loop reads CASSTTGEESGYTF. The CDR3 DNA follows: TGTGCCAGTAGTACGACAGGGGAGGAAAGTGGCTACACCTTC.

This rearrangement joins TRBV20-1 to TRBJ2-7; possibly TRBD1 for D (6 bases). Germline CDR1 reads DFQATT; CDR2 reads SNEGSKA (reference sequence). V gave up 4 bases and J gave up 3 bases, with 7 bases separating them. The CDR3 has 11 amino acids. As DNA, the CDR3 is TGCAGTGCTACGGGACACTACGAGCAGTACTTC. Translated: CSATGHYEQYF.

Here the CDR3 reads CASSSRERGAGTGELFF. The CDR3 bases are TGTGCCAGCAGCTCCAGGGAGCGGGGGGCGGGAACCGGGGAGCTGTTTTTT. The V gene is TRBV7-8, the J gene TRBJ2-2, with TRBD2 matching over 9 bases. V was pared by 4 bases and J by 5 bases, with 11 bases of the junction left unmatched. The CDR3 sequence is 17 residues long. Germline V lookup: CDR1 SGHVS, CDR2 FQNEAQ. The variable domain in full, completed from reference TRBV7-8 and TRBJ2-2, reads GAGVSQSPRYKVAKRGQDVALRCDPISGHVSLFWYQQALGQGPEFLTYFQNEAQLDKSGLPSDRFFAERPEGSVSTLKIQRTQQEDSAVYLCASSSRERGAGTGELFFGEGSRLTVL.

The genes are TRBV7-2 and TRBJ1-2; 7 bases fit TRBD1. This CDR3 comprises 15 residues. J lost 4 bases, V lost 5 bases, and 10 bases had no gene match. Germline loops: CDR1 SGHTA, CDR2 FQGNSA. In nucleotides, the CDR3 is TGTGCCAGCAGCCCAGAGAGGGGGCGCGGCTATGGCTACACCTTC. Translated: CASSPERGRGYGYTF.

V usage is TRBV6-5 and J usage is TRBJ2-5; no reliable D call. Germline CDR1 and CDR2: MNHEY and SVGAGI. The CDR3 is 12 residues long. The V end lost 10 bases, the J end lost 5 bases, and 14 bases lay between the germline ends. The CDR3 reads CATSTARETQYF. The DNA for the CDR3 is TGTGCCACCTCGACTGCGCGGGAGACCCAGTACTTC.

The V gene is TRBV5-5, the J gene TRBJ1-5, with D unresolved. This CDR3 is built from 13 residues. From germline, CDR1 is SGHKS and CDR2 YYEKEE (reference sequence). The V end was cut by 7 bases, the J end by 7 bases, with 15 bases between. The DNA of the CDR3 is TGTGCCAGCCGGGCCCGGGAGGAGCAGCCCCAGCATTTT. It encodes CASRAREEQPQHF.

This rearrangement joins TRBV4-3 to TRBJ2-4, with TRBD2 matching over 11 bases. The J segment lost 10 bases and the V segment lost 0 bases, leaving 17 bases of the junction unmatched. Per the germline V gene, CDR1 is LGHNA and CDR2 is YSLEER. CDR3 length: 19 residues. The CDR3 loop is CASSQDYGVAGGPGSIQYF. CDR3 nucleotide sequence: TGCGCCAGCAGCCAAGATTATGGGGTAGCGGGGGGGCCCGGTTCAATTCAGTACTTC.

This sequence joins TRBV4-1 and TRBJ1-3, with D perhaps matching TRBD1 (5 bases). The V gene's germline CDR1 is MGHRA and CDR2 YSYEKL. V was clipped by 1 base and J by 4 bases, with 20 bases between them. The CDR3 contains 18 residues. CDR3 sequence (DNA): TGCGCCAGCAGCCAAGGATGGAGACAGTTAAGTCGCGGAAACACCATATATTTT. As protein: CASSQGWRQLSRGNTIYF.

This chain uses TRBV28 with TRBJ1-2, with TRBD1 as a possible D gene (5 bases). CDR1 MDHEN and CDR2 SYDVKM come from the germline V gene. The CDR3 totals 16 residues. V dropped 8 bases and J dropped 3 bases, with 22 bases sitting between them. The CDR3: CASAGKRAGKDYGYTF. DNA for the CDR3: TGTGCCAGCGCGGGGAAGAGGGCAGGGAAAGACTATGGCTACACCTTC.

The CDR3 loop reads CASSYWDRVAEAFF. The CDR3, as DNA: TGTGCCAGCAGTTACTGGGACAGGGTTGCTGAAGCTTTCTTT. This rearrangement joins TRBV6-5 to TRBJ1-1, with 9 positions matching TRBD1. Germline assignment: CDR1 MNHEY and CDR2 SVGAGI. The CDR3 spans 14 residues. V was pared by 1 base and J by 6 bases, with 3 bases of the junction left unmatched.

V and J are TRBV7-2 and TRBJ2-2; no definite D call. This CDR3 spans 11 amino acids. Per germline, CDR1 SGHTA and CDR2 FQGNSA. V lost 11 bases to trimming and J lost 5 bases, with 9 bases between them. The CDR3 nucleotides are TGTGCCGACAAGCCAACCGGGGAGCTGTTTTTT. Its protein product is CADKPTGELFF.

The V call is TRBV11-2, the J call TRBJ1-5; D gene uncertain. Trimming took off 0 bases at V and 7 bases at J, with 10 bases between the two ends. The length of the CDR3 is 14 residues. CDR1 SGHAT and CDR2 FQNNGV come from the germline V gene. DNA of the CDR3: TGTGCCAGCAGCTTAGACCCCTCATACCAGCCCCAGCATTTT. Translating gives CASSLDPSYQPQHF.

This rearrangement joins TRBV4-1 to TRBJ2-1, with 8 bases that match TRBD1. The junction had 4 bases not matched to a gene; V was cut back by 4 bases and J by 5 bases. CDR3 length: 14 residues. CDR1 is MGHRA, CDR2 YSYEKL, per germline. CDR3 protein: CASSPQQGDNEQFF. Written as DNA, the CDR3 is TGCGCCAGCAGCCCGCAACAGGGGGACAATGAGCAGTTCTTC.

The chain uses TRBV9 and TRBJ2-3; 8 positions match TRBD2. Germline V lookup: CDR1 SGDLS, CDR2 YYNGEE. The CDR3 is 15 amino acids. V gave up 3 bases and J gave up 1 base; unmatched junction bases: 4. CDR3 in DNA: TGTGCCAGCAGCGATCGAGCGGGGGGCACAGATACGCAGTATTTT. Its protein is CASSDRAGGTDTQYF. Full variable domain (outside the CDR3, taken from reference TRBV9 and TRBJ2-3): DSGVTQTPKHLITATGQRVTLRCSPRSGDLSVYWYQQSLDQGLQFLIQYYNGEERAKGNILERFSAQQFPDLHSELNLSSLELGDSALYFCASSDRAGGTDTQYFGPGTRLTVL.

The chain is built from TRBV5-1 and TRBJ2-3, with 10 bases fitting TRBD2. The junction had 10 bases not matched to a gene; V was cut back by 6 bases and J by 6 bases. Germline values: CDR1 SGHRS, CDR2 YFSETQ. The length of the CDR3 is 15 residues. The CDR3 DNA is TGCGCCAGCATGCTGTTTAGCGGGGGGCCCGATACGCAGTATTTT. Its translation: CASMLFSGGPDTQYF.

This clone was recorded once. The V call is TRBV2, the J call TRBJ2-5; D might be TRBD2 (7 bases). Trimming pared 7 bases from V and 8 bases from J, leaving 17 bases between. Per the germline V gene, CDR1 is SNHLY and CDR2 is FYNNEI. The length of the CDR3 is 13 residues. CDR3 sequence reads: CASTRGGSTTQYF. The CDR3 nucleotides are TGTGCCAGCACGAGGGGGGGATCGACTACCCAGTACTTC.

The chain couples TRBV20-1 to TRBJ2-7, with D possibly TRBD2 on 5 matching bases. Germline CDR1 and CDR2: DFQATT and SNEGSKA (reference sequence). Trimming took 5 bases from V and 9 from J, leaving 14 bases between them. The CDR3 extends over 11 amino acids. The CDR3, as DNA: TGCAGTGCTCGGAGGTCCGCGGGGCAGTACTTC. Encoded protein: CSARRSAGQYF.

The CDR3 DNA reads TGTGCCAGCAGCTTAATTGGCACCGGGGAGCTGTTTTTT. This encodes CASSLIGTGELFF. The chain couples TRBV7-3 to TRBJ2-2; no clear D gene. The CDR3 covers 13 residues. Trimming removed 1 base from V and 4 bases from J, with 4 bases in between. The germline V gene has CDR1 SGHTA and CDR2 FQGTGA.